The 13 T cell receptor beta chains presented below share a single source sample, sequenced in a study of T-cell reconstitution after alpha-beta-depleted transplantation in children. Researchers prepared the TCRbeta library using unique molecular identifiers, the study reports. TCRdb re-derived calls from the PCR reads in MiXCR, one entry per CDR3 protein. The sample has hundreds of thousands of distinct CDR3 sequences; around 12% are singletons. The sample was PBMCs from the stem cell graft donor, taken from the stem cell graft. Receptor source: a human donor who donated a stem cell graft to a child with combined immunodeficiency.

Ten or more counts support this clonotype. This chain joins TRBV7-9 and TRBJ1-2; 9 nucleotides match TRBD1. The germline V gene has CDR1 SEHNR and CDR2 FQNEAQ (reference sequence). This CDR3 contains 12 residues. J was trimmed by 3 bases and V by 9 bases; bases with no gene match: 2. The chain's CDR3 is CASTGGDYGYTF. The CDR3 nucleotides are TGTGCCAGTACAGGGGGCGACTATGGCTACACCTTC.

In DNA, the CDR3 is TGTGCCAGCAGAGGACAGGTCGGGGCTGGTGGCACAGATACGCAGTATTTT. This translates into CASRGQVGAGGTDTQYF. V and J are TRBV12-3 or TRBV12-4 and TRBJ2-3; 7 bases match TRBD1. The junction had 13 bases not matched to a gene; V was cut back by 6 bases and J by 1 base. The CDR3 runs 17 residues.

The genes are TRBV12-3 or TRBV12-4 and TRBJ1-2; D not resolved. The CDR3 has 11 residues. Trimming removed 6 bases at V and 9 bases at J, with 11 bases between. The CDR3 region has the DNA TGTGCCAGCAGCTACCTCGCCAGCTACACCTTC. It codes for CASSYLASYTF.

In this sample, this clonotype turned up many times. The CDR3 coding sequence is TGTGCCTGGAGTAATAACAATGAGCAGTTCTTC. It specifies CAWSNNNEQFF. The genes are TRBV30 and TRBJ2-1; D is undetermined. Germline loops: CDR1 GTSNPN, CDR2 SVGIG (reference sequence). The CDR3 consists of 11 residues. V gave up 2 bases and J gave up 5 bases, with 4 bases separating them.

This clonotype was detected ten times or more. The rearrangement links TRBV29-1 to TRBJ2-7; the D is unclear. Trimming removed 3 bases from V and 0 bases from J, with 12 bases in between. Germline-derived CDR1 and CDR2 are SQVTM and ANQGSEA. The CDR3 loop spans 14 amino acids. The CDR3 loop reads CSVDGKGSSYEQYF. The DNA of the CDR3 is TGCAGCGTTGATGGGAAGGGCAGCTCCTACGAGCAGTACTTC.

The CDR3 spells CASSLNTGGSYEQYF. CDR3 nucleotides: TGCGCCAGCAGCTTGAACACTGGGGGATCCTACGAGCAGTACTTC. The V gene is TRBV5-1, the J gene TRBJ2-7; D tentatively reads TRBD1 or TRBD2 (5 bases each). The germline V gene has CDR1 SGHRS and CDR2 YFSETQ. V was trimmed by 1 base and J by 1 base, leaving 12 bases between them. The CDR3 consists of 15 residues.

This clonotype was observed at least ten times. The chain links TRBV5-6 to TRBJ2-3, with D perhaps matching TRBD2 (5 bases). The V end lost 5 bases, the J end lost 5 bases, and 15 bases lay between the germline ends. The V gene's germline CDR1 is SGHDT and CDR2 YYEEEE. CDR3 length equals 14 residues. In DNA form, the CDR3 reads TGTGCCAGCAGTAGCGACCTGATGGAAGATACGCAGTATTTT. This gives the protein CASSSDLMEDTQYF.

The table lists this clonotype with many counts. The chain employs TRBV9 and TRBJ2-3; D gene unclear. Trimming shortened V by 0 bases and J by 5 bases, and 7 bases separated the two germline ends. Germline lookup yields CDR1 SGDLS and CDR2 YYNGEE. CDR3 length: 13 residues. CDR3 amino acids: CASSVGGGDTQYF. Written as DNA, the CDR3 is TGTGCCAGCAGCGTAGGAGGTGGAGATACGCAGTATTTT.

This chain links TRBV12-3 or TRBV12-4 with TRBJ2-3; D gene ambiguous. This CDR3 spans 13 amino acids. V was pared by 5 bases and J by 2 bases, with 8 bases between. CDR3 sequence reads: CASSPHNTDTQYF. The CDR3 DNA sequence: TGTGCCAGCAGTCCCCACAACACAGATACGCAGTATTTT.

This clonotype was counted ten times or more. Its ends do not fully match the called genes, so a read error is possible. The CDR3 nucleotides read TGTGCCAGCAGTTTAGCGGGGTATAGCAATCAGCCCCAGCATTTT. Residues: CASSLAGYSNQPQHF. The rearrangement links TRBV7-8 to TRBJ1-5, with D unresolved. The CDR3 loop spans 15 amino acids. The V gene's germline CDR1 is SGHVS and CDR2 FQNEAQ.

CDR3 sequence reads: CASSPGRATGASQPQHF. Here the CDR3 DNA reads TGCGCCAGCAGCCCGGGTAGGGCCACTGGGGCCTCACAGCCCCAGCATTTT. The chain carries TRBV4-3 and TRBJ1-5, with D tentatively TRBD1 (5 bases). The CDR3 is 17 amino acids. Looked up from germline, CDR1 is LGHNA and CDR2 is YSLEER. V gave up 4 bases and J gave up 7 bases, with 23 bases separating them.

The rearrangement joins TRBV4-3 to TRBJ2-2, with TRBD1 identical over 9 bases. With V trimmed by 4 bases and J by 7 bases, 7 bases remained unmatched. CDR1 and CDR2 (germline): LGHNA, YSLEER. CDR3 size: 15 residues. CDR3 nucleotides: TGCGCCAGCAGCCGGGGGGGACAGGGATTCGGGGAGCTGTTTTTT. It encodes CASSRGGQGFGELFF.

This clonotype was detected only a few times. The chain carries TRBV3-1 and TRBJ1-2; TRBD1 aligns across 9 bases. Trimming removed 8 bases from V and 3 bases from J; junction bases left unmatched: 1. The germline V gene encodes CDR1 LGHDT and CDR2 YNNKEL (reference sequence). This CDR3 comprises 12 residues. The CDR3 here is CASGQGYYGYTF. The CDR3 region has the DNA TGTGCCAGCGGACAGGGGTACTATGGCTACACCTTC. The full variable domain, rest sourced from reference TRBV3-1 and TRBJ1-2, is DTAVSQTPKYLVTQMGNDKSIKCEQNLGHDTMYWYKQDSKKFLKIMFSYNNKELIINETVPNRFSPKSPDKAHLNLHINSLELGDSAVYFCASGQGYYGYTFGSGTRLTVV.